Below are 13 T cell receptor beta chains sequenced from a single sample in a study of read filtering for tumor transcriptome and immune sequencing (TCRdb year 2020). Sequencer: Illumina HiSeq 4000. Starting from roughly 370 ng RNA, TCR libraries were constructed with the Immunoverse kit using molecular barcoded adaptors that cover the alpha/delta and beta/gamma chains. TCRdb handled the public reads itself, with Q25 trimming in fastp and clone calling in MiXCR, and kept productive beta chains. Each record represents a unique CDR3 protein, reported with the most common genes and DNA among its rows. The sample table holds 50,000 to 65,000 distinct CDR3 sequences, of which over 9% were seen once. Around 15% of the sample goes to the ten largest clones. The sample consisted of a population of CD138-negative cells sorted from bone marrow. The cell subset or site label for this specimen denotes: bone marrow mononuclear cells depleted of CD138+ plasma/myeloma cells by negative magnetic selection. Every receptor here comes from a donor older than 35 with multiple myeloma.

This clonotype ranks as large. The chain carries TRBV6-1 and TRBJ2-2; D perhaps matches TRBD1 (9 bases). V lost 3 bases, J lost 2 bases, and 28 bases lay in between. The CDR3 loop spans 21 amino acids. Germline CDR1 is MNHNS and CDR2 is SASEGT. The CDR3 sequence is CASSDYLAGQGRSRNTGELFF. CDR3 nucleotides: TGTGCCAGCAGTGACTACTTAGCGGGACAGGGACGGTCTAGAAACACCGGGGAGCTGTTTTTT.

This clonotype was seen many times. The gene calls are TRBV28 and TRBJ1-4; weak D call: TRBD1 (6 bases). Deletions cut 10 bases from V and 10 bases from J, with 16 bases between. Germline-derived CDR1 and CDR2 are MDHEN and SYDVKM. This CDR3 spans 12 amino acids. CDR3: CATRGGGGKLFF. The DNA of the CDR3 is TGTGCCACCCGAGGGGGGGGAGGAAAACTGTTTTTT.

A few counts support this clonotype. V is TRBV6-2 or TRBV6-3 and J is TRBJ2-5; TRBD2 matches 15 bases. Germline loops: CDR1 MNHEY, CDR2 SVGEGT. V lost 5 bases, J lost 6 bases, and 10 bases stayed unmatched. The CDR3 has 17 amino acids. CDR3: CASSELGLAGGRKTQYF. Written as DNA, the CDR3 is TGTGCCAGCAGTGAGCTCGGACTAGCGGGGGGGAGAAAGACCCAGTACTTC.

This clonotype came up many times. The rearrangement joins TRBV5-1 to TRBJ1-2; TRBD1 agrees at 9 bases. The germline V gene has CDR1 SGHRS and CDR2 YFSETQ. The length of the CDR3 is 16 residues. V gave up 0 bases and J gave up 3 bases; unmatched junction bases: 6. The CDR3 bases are TGCGCCAGCAGCTTGGAAGGACAGGGGTCCTACTATGGCTACACCTTC. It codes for CASSLEGQGSYYGYTF.

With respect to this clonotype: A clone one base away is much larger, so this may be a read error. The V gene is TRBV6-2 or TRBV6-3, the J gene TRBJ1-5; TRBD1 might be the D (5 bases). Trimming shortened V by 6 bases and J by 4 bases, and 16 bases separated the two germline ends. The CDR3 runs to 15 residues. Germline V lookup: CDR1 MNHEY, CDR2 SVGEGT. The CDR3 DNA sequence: TGTGCCAGCAGACCCCGCACCGACAGAAATCAGCCCCAGCATTTT. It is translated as CASRPRTDRNQPQHF.

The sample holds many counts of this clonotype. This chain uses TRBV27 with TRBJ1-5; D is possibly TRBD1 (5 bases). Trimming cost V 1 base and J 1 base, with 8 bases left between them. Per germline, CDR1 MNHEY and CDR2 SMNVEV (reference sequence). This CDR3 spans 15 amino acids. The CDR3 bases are TGTGCCAGCAGTTTATTCCGGGGGAGCAATCAGCCCCAGCATTTT. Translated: CASSLFRGSNQPQHF.

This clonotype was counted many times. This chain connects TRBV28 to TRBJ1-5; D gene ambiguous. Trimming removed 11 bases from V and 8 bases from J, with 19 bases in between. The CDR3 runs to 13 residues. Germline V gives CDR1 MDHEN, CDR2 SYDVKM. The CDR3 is CAAALGRLKPQHF. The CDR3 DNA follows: TGTGCCGCCGCACTCGGCAGGCTCAAGCCCCAGCATTTT.

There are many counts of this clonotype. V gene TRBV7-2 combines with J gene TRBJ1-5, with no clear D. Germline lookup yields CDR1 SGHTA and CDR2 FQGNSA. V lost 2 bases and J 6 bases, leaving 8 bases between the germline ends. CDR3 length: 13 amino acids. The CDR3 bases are TGTGCCAGCAGCTTAACGGAATTTCAGCCCCAGCATTTT. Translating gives CASSLTEFQPQHF.

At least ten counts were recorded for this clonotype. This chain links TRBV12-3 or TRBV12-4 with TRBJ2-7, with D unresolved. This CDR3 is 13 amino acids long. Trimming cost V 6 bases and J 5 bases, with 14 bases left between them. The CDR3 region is CASSTRVSHEQYF. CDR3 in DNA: TGTGCCAGCAGCACTCGGGTTTCTCACGAGCAGTACTTC.

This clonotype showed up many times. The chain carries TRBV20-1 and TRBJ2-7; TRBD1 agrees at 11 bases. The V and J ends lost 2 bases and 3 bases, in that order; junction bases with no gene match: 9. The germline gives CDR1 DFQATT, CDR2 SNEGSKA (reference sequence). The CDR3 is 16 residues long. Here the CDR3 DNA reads TGCAGTGCTAGAACGACCGCCGGGACAGGGGGCTACGAGCAGTACTTC. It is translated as CSARTTAGTGGYEQYF.

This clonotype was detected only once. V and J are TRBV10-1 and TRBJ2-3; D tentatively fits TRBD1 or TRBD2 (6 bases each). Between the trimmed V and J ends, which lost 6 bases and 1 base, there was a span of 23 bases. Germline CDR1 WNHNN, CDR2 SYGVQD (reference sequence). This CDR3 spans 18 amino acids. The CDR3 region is CASSRLVGGNRRTDTQYF. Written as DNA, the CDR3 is TGCGCCAGCAGCCGACTAGTGGGGGGCAATCGGCGCACAGATACGCAGTATTTT.

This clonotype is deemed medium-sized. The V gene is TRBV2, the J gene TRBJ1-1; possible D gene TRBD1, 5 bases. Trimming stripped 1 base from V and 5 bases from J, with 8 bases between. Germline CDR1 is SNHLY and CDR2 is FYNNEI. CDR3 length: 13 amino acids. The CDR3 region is CASSEVEGTEAFF. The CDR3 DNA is TGTGCCAGCAGTGAAGTTGAGGGGACTGAAGCTTTCTTT.

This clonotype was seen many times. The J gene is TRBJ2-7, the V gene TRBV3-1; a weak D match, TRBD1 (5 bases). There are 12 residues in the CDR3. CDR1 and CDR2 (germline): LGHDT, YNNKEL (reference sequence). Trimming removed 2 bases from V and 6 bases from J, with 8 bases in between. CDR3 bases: TGTGCCAGCAGCCAAAGGGGAAGCGAGCAGTACTTC. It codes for CASSQRGSEQYF.